The 25 T cell receptor beta chains given below trace back to one sample, sequenced in a study of cytomegalovirus exposure and HLA in healthy donors. 13 Jbeta primers and 60 Vbeta primers were used for the PCR. Clones were sequenced by immunoSEQ multiplex PCR, and TCRdb holds only the in-frame ones, with some missing. The sample has 70,000 to 90,000 clones, 55% to 65% seen once. Specimen: PBMCs. Receptor source: a woman aged 40 to 55 in good health and CMV-seropositive.

The rearrangement joins TRBV28 to TRBJ1-2; a weak D match, TRBD1 (5 bases). Germline assignment: CDR1 MDHEN and CDR2 SYDVKM. V gave up 4 bases and J gave up 8 bases, with 14 bases separating them. There are 13 residues in the CDR3. CDR3 sequence (DNA): TGTGCCAGCAGTTGGCGCGGGACGGGCGGCTACACCTTC. Residues: CASSWRGTGGYTF.

A few counts support this clone. This chain links TRBV6-1 with TRBJ1-1; perhaps TRBD1 as D (5 bases). CDR3 length equals 15 residues. Germline V gene lookup returns CDR1 MNHNS and CDR2 SASEGT. The V end lost 0 bases, the J end lost 5 bases, and 13 bases lay between the germline ends. Here the CDR3 reads CASSEAEGWDTEAFF. CDR3 sequence (DNA): TGTGCCAGCAGTGAAGCGGAGGGGTGGGATACTGAAGCTTTCTTT.

The chain carries TRBV29-1 and TRBJ2-2; possible D gene TRBD1, 6 bases. The CDR3 is 12 residues long. Germline V CDR1 and CDR2: SQVTM, ANQGSEA. V was shortened by 7 bases and J by 5 bases, with 11 bases between the two germline ends. CDR3 in amino acids: CSGGGGTGELFF. CDR3 in DNA: TGCAGCGGAGGGGGTGGAACCGGGGAGCTGTTTTTT.

V is TRBV5-6 and J is TRBJ2-1, with 9 bases aligning to TRBD1. The germline V gene has CDR1 SGHDT and CDR2 YYEEEE. This CDR3 comprises 16 residues. With 4 bases clipped from V and 8 bases from J, the junction kept 13 bases outside the gene matches. CDR3 sequence (DNA): TGTGCCAGCAGCGCCCCCGGGACAGGGAGGTTCGATGAGCAGTTCTTC. This codes for CASSAPGTGRFDEQFF.

This clone was observed a few times. V gene TRBV7-9 combines with J gene TRBJ1-1, with unresolved D. CDR1 and CDR2 (germline): SEHNR, FQNEAQ (reference sequence). V lost 4 bases and J lost 1, with 10 bases in between. The CDR3 runs to 14 residues. The CDR3 bases are TGTGCCAGCAGCTCCCTGGCGGGGAACACTGAAGCTTTCTTT. Translated, it gives CASSSLAGNTEAFF.

The V call is TRBV19, the J call TRBJ1-2, with TRBD1 matching over 9 bases. V lost 3 bases, J lost 2 bases, and 16 bases stayed unmatched. CDR3 length: 19 amino acids. CDR1 and CDR2 from the germline V gene are LNHDA and SQIVND (reference sequence). CDR3 DNA: TGTGCCAGTAGTATGGGACAGGGTAAAGTTTTTCGACTCAACTATGGCTACACCTTC. Its protein product is CASSMGQGKVFRLNYGYTF.

This chain connects TRBV28 to TRBJ1-2; D might be TRBD1 (6 bases). CDR3 size: 14 residues. Trimming cost V 6 bases and J 4 bases, with 15 bases left between them. Germline V CDR1 and CDR2: MDHEN, SYDVKM. CDR3 sequence reads: CASRPGALVYGYTF. The DNA of the CDR3 is TGTGCCAGCAGGCCAGGGGCTTTAGTCTATGGCTACACCTTC.

The chain couples TRBV25-1 to TRBJ2-1, with D possibly matching TRBD2 (6 bases). Germline CDR1 reads MGHDK; CDR2 reads SYGVNS. The CDR3 has 18 amino acids. V dropped 4 bases and J dropped 0 bases, with 19 bases sitting between them. CDR3 coding DNA: TGTGCCAGCAGTGGCGGGACTCGCCTCGGTTTCTCCTACAATGAGCAGTTCTTC. Translating it yields CASSGGTRLGFSYNEQFF.

The chain employs TRBV27 and TRBJ2-7, with 12 positions matching TRBD2. V dropped 5 bases and J dropped 0; count of bases not matched to a gene: 2. Germline V gene lookup returns CDR1 MNHEY and CDR2 SMNVEV (reference sequence). This CDR3 is 15 amino acids long. The CDR3 sequence: CASSRTSGASYEQYF. DNA for the CDR3: TGTGCCAGCAGTAGGACTAGCGGGGCCTCCTACGAGCAGTACTTC.

The genes are TRBV7-2 and TRBJ2-5; 11 bases map to TRBD2. The trim removed 2 bases at V and 4 bases at J, leaving 9 bases unmatched. There are 17 residues in the CDR3. The germline V gene has CDR1 SGHTA and CDR2 FQGNSA. The CDR3 spells CASSLIGLAGGGETQYF. The CDR3 coding sequence is TGTGCCAGCAGCTTAATCGGTCTAGCGGGAGGAGGAGAGACCCAGTACTTC. The complete variable domain, with remaining parts taken from reference TRBV7-2 and TRBJ2-5, reads GAGVSQSPSNKVTEKGKDVELRCDPISGHTALYWYRQSLGQGLEFLIYFQGNSAPDKSGLPSDRFSAERTGGSVSTLTIQRTQQEDSAVYLCASSLIGLAGGGETQYFGPGTRLLVL.

This chain connects TRBV7-2 to TRBJ2-1; TRBD2 might be the D (7 bases). This CDR3 is built from 17 residues. Per the germline V gene, CDR1 is SGHTA and CDR2 is FQGNSA. V gave up 1 base and J gave up 10 bases, with 23 bases separating them. CDR3 coding DNA: TGTGCCAGCAGCTTAGTGGGAGGGGGGGCAGCATCATTAGAGCAGTTCTTC. Residues: CASSLVGGGAASLEQFF.

The sample holds one count of this clone. The chain employs TRBV6-1 and TRBJ1-5, with 7 bases that match TRBD1. V lost 2 bases to trimming and J lost 1 base; unmatched junction nucleotides: 5. Germline V gene lookup returns CDR1 MNHNS and CDR2 SASEGT. The CDR3 totals 16 residues. The CDR3 spells CASSERQGTSNQPQHF. In DNA form, the CDR3 reads TGTGCCAGCAGTGAAAGACAGGGAACGAGCAATCAGCCCCAGCATTTT.

This clone was counted once. The V and J genes are TRBV7-2 and TRBJ2-7, with TRBD2 identical over 7 bases. This CDR3 has 15 amino acids. The junction had 8 bases not matched to a gene; V was cut back by 3 bases and J by 3 bases. The germline CDR1 and CDR2 sequences are SGHTA and FQGNSA. The CDR3 reads CASSFGSGMNYEQYF. CDR3 DNA sequence: TGTGCCAGCAGCTTCGGGAGCGGGATGAACTACGAGCAGTACTTC.

A few counts support this clone. V and J are TRBV30 and TRBJ1-1; D is unresolved. Germline-derived CDR1 and CDR2 are GTSNPN and SVGIG (reference sequence). The CDR3 is made up of 13 amino acids. Trimming left V 0 bases short and J 6 bases short, with 11 bases between. The CDR3 here is CAWSVRDESEAFF. CDR3 in DNA: TGTGCCTGGAGTGTACGAGATGAGTCTGAAGCTTTCTTT.

This chain uses TRBV27 with TRBJ1-5; 9 nucleotides match TRBD1. Trimming removed 5 bases from V and 4 bases from J; junction bases left unmatched: 9. Germline loops: CDR1 MNHEY, CDR2 SMNVEV (reference sequence). The CDR3 consists of 16 residues. CDR3 amino acids: CASSRSGTGKNQPQHF. DNA for the CDR3: TGTGCCAGCAGTCGTTCCGGGACAGGGAAGAATCAGCCCCAGCATTTT.

V is TRBV6-5 and J is TRBJ1-2, with 7 bases fitting TRBD1. CDR3 length equals 14 residues. V was pared by 7 bases and J by 7 bases, with 12 bases of the junction left unmatched. Germline assignment: CDR1 MNHEY and CDR2 SVGAGI. The CDR3 sequence: CASTPTPGQSGYTF. The CDR3 DNA follows: TGTGCCAGCACTCCAACGCCGGGACAGAGTGGCTACACCTTC.

This clone was counted between two and nine times. The chain is built from TRBV6-1 and TRBJ1-1, with D possibly being TRBD1 (6 bases). Germline V lookup: CDR1 MNHNS, CDR2 SASEGT. Trimming pared 4 bases from V and 2 bases from J, leaving 11 bases between. This CDR3 is 14 amino acids long. Here the CDR3 reads CASSVSGANTEAFF. The CDR3 DNA reads TGTGCCAGCAGTGTTTCAGGGGCTAACACTGAAGCTTTCTTT.

This clone was counted between two and nine times. This chain joins TRBV6-6 and TRBJ1-2; weak D call: TRBD1 (5 bases). The CDR3 is 14 amino acids. V was trimmed by 4 bases and J by 1 base, leaving 10 bases between them. Germline V lookup: CDR1 MNHNY, CDR2 SVGAGI (reference sequence). The CDR3 spells CASSSGFGNYGYTF. Here the CDR3 DNA reads TGTGCCAGCAGTTCAGGGTTCGGTAACTATGGCTACACCTTC.

J is TRBJ2-2 and V is TRBV21-1; TRBD2 is taken as the D call from the table, unchecked against the DNA. TRBV21-1 is a documented pseudogene. CDR3 length: 15 residues. CDR3 in amino acids: CASSKVEGNTGELFF. The CDR3 DNA is TGTGCCAGCAGCAAAGTTGAGGGGAACACCGGGGAGCTGTTTTTT.

The gene calls are TRBV7-9 and TRBJ2-5; 7 positions match TRBD1. The J call is uncertain, as TRBJ2-7 better fits the DNA end. From germline, CDR1 is SEHNR and CDR2 FQNEAQ (reference sequence). The CDR3 extends over 15 amino acids. The CDR3 sequence: CASSSTTGSSHEQYF. In DNA, the CDR3 is TGTGCCAGCAGCTCGACGACAGGGTCTTCTCACGAGCAGTACTTC.

In its sample, this clone was seen once. This same CDR3 is encoded by further DNA sequences in the sample. The rearrangement uses TRBV16 and TRBJ1-2; TRBD1 might be the D (6 bases). CDR3 length: 14 residues. Germline CDR1 is KGHSY and CDR2 is FQNENV. Trimming took 4 bases from V and 4 from J, leaving 13 bases between them. The CDR3 loop reads CASSPQTGSYGYTF. Here the CDR3 DNA reads TGTGCCAGCAGCCCACAAACAGGGAGCTATGGCTACACCTTC.

This clone was found a few times. The chain is built from TRBV6-6 and TRBJ2-7; TRBD2 aligns across 10 bases. Germline V gene lookup returns CDR1 MNHNY and CDR2 SVGAGI (reference sequence). V shed 0 bases, J shed 4 bases, and the junction held 6 bases outside the gene matches. The CDR3 extends over 16 amino acids. In nucleotides, the CDR3 is TGTGCCAGCAGTTACTCCAGGGCTAGCGGGAGTTACGAGCAGTACTTC. Residues: CASSYSRASGSYEQYF.

The chain carries TRBV2 and TRBJ2-1; possible D gene TRBD2, 6 bases. This CDR3 comprises 13 residues. V was clipped by 9 bases and J by 4 bases, with 13 bases between them. Germline V lookup: CDR1 SNHLY, CDR2 FYNNEI. In nucleotides, the CDR3 is TGTGCCAGTTGCCTGCGGGGTTACAATGAGCAGTTCTTC. As protein: CASCLRGYNEQFF.

The rearrangement joins TRBV7-9 to TRBJ2-1, with 9 bases fitting TRBD2. The CDR3 is 14 residues long. Germline CDR1 SEHNR, CDR2 FQNEAQ (reference sequence). With 3 bases clipped from V and 4 bases from J, the junction kept 1 base outside the gene matches. This CDR3 reads CASSLTSGYNEQFF. In DNA form, the CDR3 reads TGTGCCAGCAGCTTGACTAGCGGTTACAATGAGCAGTTCTTC.

The rearrangement joins TRBV7-8 to TRBJ2-7; D unresolved. CDR1 is SGHVS and CDR2 is FQNEAQ in the germline V gene. Trimming pared 1 base from V and 0 bases from J, leaving 7 bases between. The CDR3 covers 14 residues. As DNA, the CDR3 is TGTGCCAGCAGCTTAGGCGGCGGCTCCTACGAGCAGTACTTC. Its translation is CASSLGGGSYEQYF.